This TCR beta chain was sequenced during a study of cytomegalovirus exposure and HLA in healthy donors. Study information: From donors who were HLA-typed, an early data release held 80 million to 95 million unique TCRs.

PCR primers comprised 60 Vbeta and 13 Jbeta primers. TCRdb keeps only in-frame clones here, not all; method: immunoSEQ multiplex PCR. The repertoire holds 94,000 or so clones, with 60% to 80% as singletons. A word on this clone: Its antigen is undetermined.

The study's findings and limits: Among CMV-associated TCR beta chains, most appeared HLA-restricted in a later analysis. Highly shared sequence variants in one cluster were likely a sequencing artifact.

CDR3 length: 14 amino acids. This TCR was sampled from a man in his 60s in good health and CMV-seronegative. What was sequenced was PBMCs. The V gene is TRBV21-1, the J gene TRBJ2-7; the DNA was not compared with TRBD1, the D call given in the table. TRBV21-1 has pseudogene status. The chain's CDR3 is CASSRDTSSYEQYF. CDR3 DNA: TGTGCCAGCAGCCGGGACACCAGCTCCTACGAGCAGTACTTC.